A single sample gave rise to the 3 T cell receptor beta chains below, sequenced in a study of cytomegalovirus exposure and HLA in healthy donors. PCR used 60 Vbeta primers and 13 Jbeta primers. Sequencing used immunoSEQ multiplex PCR; TCRdb keeps in-frame clones, though not all of them. Among fewer than 150,000 clones listed, 75% to 80% were seen once. The sample taken for sequencing was PBMCs. The receptors originated from a woman aged 45-60 years in good health and CMV-seronegative.

In nucleotides, the CDR3 is TGTGCCAGTAGTAAGGAGGGATGGTCCACTGAAGCTTTCTTT. It translates to CASSKEGWSTEAFF. The chain combines TRBV19 with TRBJ1-1; no clear D gene. Germline assignment: CDR1 LNHDA and CDR2 SQIVND (reference sequence). CDR3 length equals 14 residues. The germline V and J ends were trimmed by 4 bases and 4 bases, with 13 bases remaining between them.

V usage is TRBV7-3 and J usage is TRBJ2-1, with TRBD2 as a possible D gene (5 bases). The CDR3 covers 13 residues. Trimming took off 1 base at V and 12 bases at J, with 13 bases between the two ends. Germline assignment: CDR1 SGHTA and CDR2 FQGTGA. CDR3 bases: TGTGCCAGCAGCTTAAGCGGGCACTTTGGGCAGTTCTTC. Translated, it gives CASSLSGHFGQFF.

This clone has a single count. This chain uses TRBV4-2 with TRBJ2-7, with D uncertain. CDR1 LGHNA and CDR2 YNFKEQ come from the germline V gene. This CDR3 spans 15 amino acids. V lost 0 bases, J lost 4 bases, and 13 bases lay in between. The CDR3 bases are TGTGCCAGCAGCCAAGACTCGAGACAAATTTACGAGCAGTACTTC. Translation gives CASSQDSRQIYEQYF.